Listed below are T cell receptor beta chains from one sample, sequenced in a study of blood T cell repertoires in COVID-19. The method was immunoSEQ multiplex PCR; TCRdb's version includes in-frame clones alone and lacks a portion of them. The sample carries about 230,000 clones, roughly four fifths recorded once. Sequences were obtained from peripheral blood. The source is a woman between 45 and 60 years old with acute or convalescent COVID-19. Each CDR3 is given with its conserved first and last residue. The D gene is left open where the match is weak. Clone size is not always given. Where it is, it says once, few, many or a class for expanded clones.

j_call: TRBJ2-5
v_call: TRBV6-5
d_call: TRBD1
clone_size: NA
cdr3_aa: CASSMTGYETQYF
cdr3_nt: TGTGCCAGCAGTATGACAGGGTATGAGACCCAGTACTTC

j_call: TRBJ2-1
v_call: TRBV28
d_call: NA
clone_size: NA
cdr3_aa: CASSQTGLSNEQFF
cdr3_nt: TGTGCCAGCAGTCAAACAGGTCTTAGCAATGAGCAGTTCTTC

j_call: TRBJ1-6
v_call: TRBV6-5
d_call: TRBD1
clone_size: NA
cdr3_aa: CASSPDRDYNSPLHF
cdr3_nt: TGTGCCAGCAGCCCGGACAGGGACTATAATTCACCCCTCCACTTT

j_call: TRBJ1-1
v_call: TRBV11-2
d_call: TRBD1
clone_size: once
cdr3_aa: CASSTYGQGNTEAFF
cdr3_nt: TGTGCCAGCAGCACCTACGGACAGGGAAACACTGAAGCTTTCTTT

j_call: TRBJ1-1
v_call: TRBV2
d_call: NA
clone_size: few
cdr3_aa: CASSEVRVNTEAFF
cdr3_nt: TGTGCCAGCAGTGAAGTGAGAGTTAACACTGAAGCTTTCTTT

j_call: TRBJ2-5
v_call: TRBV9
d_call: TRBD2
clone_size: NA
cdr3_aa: CASSPTAAGGRETQYF
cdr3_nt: TGTGCCAGCAGCCCCACGGCCGCGGGGGGGCGGGAGACCCAGTACTTC

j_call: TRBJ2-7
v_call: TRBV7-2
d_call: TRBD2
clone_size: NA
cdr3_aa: CASSFGLANEQYF
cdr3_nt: TGTGCCAGCAGCTTCGGACTAGCAAACGAGCAGTACTTC

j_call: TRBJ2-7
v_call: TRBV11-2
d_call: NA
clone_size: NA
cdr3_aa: CASSLVDSEQYF
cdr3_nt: TGTGCCAGCAGCTTAGTGGACAGCGAGCAGTACTTC

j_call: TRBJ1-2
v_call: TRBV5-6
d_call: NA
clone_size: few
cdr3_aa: CASSLDQEYGYTF
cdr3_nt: TGTGCCAGCAGCTTGGACCAGGAATATGGCTACACCTTC

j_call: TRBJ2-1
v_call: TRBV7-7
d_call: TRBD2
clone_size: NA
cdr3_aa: CASSLSSREGNEQFF
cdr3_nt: TGTGCCAGCAGCTTATCGTCGAGGGAGGGCAATGAGCAGTTCTTC

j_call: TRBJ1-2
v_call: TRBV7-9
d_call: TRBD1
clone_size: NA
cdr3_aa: CASSSGQERGYTF
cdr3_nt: TGTGCCAGCAGCTCGGGACAGGAGAGGGGCTACACCTTC